This paragraph covers one TCR beta chain sequence. Its antigen is not identified. It was about 210 ng DNA, approximately 28,000 T cell genomes, that sorted-subset replicate PCRs used. The assay was immunoSEQ multiplex PCR, and TCRdb's table has in-frame clones only and misses some. The sample holds about 1 million clones, approximately 72% seen once. The data were taken from a study of shared clonotypes between healthy human individuals. Study overall: With ages of 18 to 49, the donors were two women and a few men.

Study outcomes and limitations: For sorted subsets, rarefaction showed incomplete sequencing despite large depth.

Germline CDR1 is LNHDA and CDR2 is SQIVND (reference sequence). Trimming stripped 3 bases from V and 5 bases from J, with 17 bases between. The CDR3 is 15 residues long. Sequenced sample: memory CD4+ T cells sorted from blood. As for subset: CD45RA-negative fraction. The TCR originated in a man between 18 and 35 years old in good health. The chain uses TRBV19 and TRBJ2-7; D is possibly TRBD2 (6 bases). The chain's CDR3 is CASSISFVREHEQYF. Written as DNA, the CDR3 is TGTGCCAGTAGTATTTCGTTCGTCCGGGAGCACGAGCAGTACTTC.